This T cell receptor (beta chain) was recovered during a study of Graves' ophthalmopathy and Graves' hyperthyroidism. Investigators amplified TCR beta CDR3 regions from RNA transcripts. First-round RT-PCR with HTBI primers preceded a second-round multiplex PCR. TCRdb independently ran MiXCR on the multiplex PCR reads; one entry per CDR3 protein. Of a few hundred thousand distinct CDR3 sequences in the sample, 39% are singletons; the top ten hold around 4%. This CDR3 is built from 15 residues. The germline gives CDR1 SEHNR, CDR2 FQNEAQ (reference sequence). The V end lost 3 bases, the J end lost 5 bases, and 16 bases lay between the germline ends. The study's findings and limits: Ophthalmopathy progression prediction by the model yielded a sensitivity of 60% to 71% and a specificity of approximately 72%.

Comments on this clonotype: The antigen is not known.

Each hyperthyroidism patient was newly diagnosed, with under 2 months' duration, and aged 18 to 65. The rearrangement links TRBV7-9 to TRBJ1-1, with D tentatively TRBD1 (5 bases). The origin of this receptor is an adult man with Graves' hyperthyroidism. The sample taken for sequencing was peripheral blood or thyroid tissue (not recorded which). Here the CDR3 reads CASSLVGQGLTEAFF. In nucleotides, the CDR3 is TGTGCCAGCAGCTTGGTGGGGCAGGGATTGACTGAAGCTTTCTTT.